Each of the 32 T cell receptor beta chains below was sequenced from the same sample in a study of T cell repertoires in cytomegalovirus infection. TCRdb re-called the reads through MiXCR, storing one row per CDR3 protein. The sample includes fewer than 80,000 distinct CDR3 sequences, less than 4.5% of them seen just once. The sample comprised PBMCs. The receptors come from a human donor in good health (CMV status not recorded). Some clones in this sample may be carry-over from other donors' samples.

This clonotype was seen repeatedly, ten times or more. The chain is built from TRBV6-2 or TRBV6-3 and TRBJ2-6; the D call may be TRBD1 or TRBD2 (6 bases each). CDR3 size: 18 residues. Trimming removed 6 bases at V and 1 base at J, with 19 bases between. Germline V CDR1 and CDR2: MNHEY, SVGEGT. The CDR3 loop reads CASSARGQGPSGANVLTF. In DNA form, the CDR3 reads TGTGCCAGCAGCGCCCGGGGGCAGGGCCCGTCTGGGGCCAACGTCCTGACTTTC.

This clonotype was picked up many times. The rearrangement uses TRBV20-1 and TRBJ2-7; no definite D call. The CDR3 is 11 residues long. V dropped 3 bases and J dropped 7 bases, with 10 bases sitting between them. Germline V CDR1 and CDR2: DFQATT, SNEGSKA (reference sequence). The DNA of the CDR3 is TGCAGTGCTAGGGCCTTTAGGGAGCAGTACTTC. It specifies CSARAFREQYF.

This clonotype was seen ten or more times. The CDR3 loop is CSAKSPGTEKSKGGETQYF. The CDR3 DNA reads TGCAGTGCTAAAAGTCCCGGGACAGAAAAATCAAAAGGGGGGGAGACCCAGTACTTC. This chain links TRBV20-1 with TRBJ2-5; a possible D gene is TRBD1 (7 bases). Trimming cost V 4 bases and J 5 bases, with 32 bases left between them. The CDR3 is 19 amino acids. CDR1 is DFQATT, CDR2 SNEGSKA, per germline (reference sequence).

This clonotype was detected many times. One end of the junction fails to match germline, which may point to a read error. CDR3: CASSEGPVGTQYF. The CDR3 DNA reads as TGTGCCAGCAGCGAAGGGCCGGTTGGGACCCAGTACTTC. The chain combines TRBV2 with TRBJ2-5; D unclear. The CDR3 is 13 residues long. Per germline, CDR1 SNHLY and CDR2 FYNNEI.

There are many counts of this clonotype. This sequence joins TRBV7-2 and TRBJ1-1, with D possibly TRBD1 on 6 matching bases. This CDR3 spans 14 amino acids. With 5 bases removed from V and 2 bases from J, the gap between germline ends came to 12 bases. Germline CDR1 is SGHTA and CDR2 is FQGNSA. CDR3 coding DNA: TGTGCCAGCAGCCCGATGGGACACAACACTGAAGCTTTCTTT. Translating it yields CASSPMGHNTEAFF.

This clonotype was seen ten or more times. This chain joins TRBV6-1 and TRBJ2-5; D possibly corresponds to TRBD2 (5 bases). The CDR3 is 15 amino acids. Germline CDR1 MNHNS, CDR2 SASEGT. V was cut by 7 bases and J by 5 bases, with 20 bases left in between. CDR3 in amino acids: CASTQDGDEKETQYF. Written as DNA, the CDR3 is TGTGCCAGCACCCAGGACGGGGATGAAAAGGAGACCCAGTACTTC.

At least ten counts were recorded for this clonotype. The CDR3 loop is CASSLLGPDTEAFF. The CDR3 nucleotides read TGTGCCAGCAGCTTGTTGGGGCCCGACACTGAAGCTTTCTTT. V gene TRBV5-6 combines with J gene TRBJ1-1, with D perhaps TRBD1 (5 bases). The germline V and J ends were trimmed by 1 base and 3 bases, with 10 bases remaining between them. The CDR3 is 14 residues long. Germline V CDR1 and CDR2: SGHDT, YYEEEE. The whole variable domain, filled in from reference TRBV5-6 and TRBJ1-1, reads DAGVTQSPTHLIKTRGQQVTLRCSPKSGHDTVSWYQQALGQGPQFIFQYYEEEERQRGNFPDRFSGHQFPNYSSELNVNALLLGDSALYLCASSLLGPDTEAFFGQGTRLTVV.

This clonotype came up many times. V and J are TRBV6-5 and TRBJ2-1, with a tentative D call TRBD1 (5 bases). In germline, CDR1 is MNHEY, CDR2 SVGAGI. The CDR3 has 15 amino acids. Trimming took 6 bases from V and 0 from J, leaving 12 bases between them. DNA of the CDR3: TGTGCCAGCAGGCTGACAGTCAGCTCCTACAATGAGCAGTTCTTC. It codes for CASRLTVSSYNEQFF.

This clonotype was counted ten times or more. The rearrangement links TRBV4-3 to TRBJ2-7; 7 bases are a match to TRBD2. Germline CDR1 and CDR2: LGHNA and YSLEER. After removal of 2 bases from V and 0 bases from J, the junction contained 1 base not matched to a gene. This CDR3 has 14 residues. For the CDR3, the DNA is TGCGCCAGCAGCCAATGGGGGGGCTCCTACGAGCAGTACTTC. This sequence encodes CASSQWGGSYEQYF.

This clonotype appeared many times. CDR3 residues: CASSSSVGGNTIYF. The CDR3 bases are TGTGCCAGCAGCTCGTCAGTAGGGGGGAACACCATATATTTT. This chain connects TRBV7-2 to TRBJ1-3, with D perhaps TRBD1 (6 bases). CDR3 length: 14 residues. Germline CDR1 is SGHTA and CDR2 is FQGNSA. V dropped 4 bases and J dropped 7 bases, with 14 bases sitting between them.

This clonotype showed up many times. The chain joins TRBV18 to TRBJ1-1; possibly TRBD1 for D (5 bases). Trimming pared 0 bases from V and 0 bases from J, leaving 11 bases between. The CDR3 length is 16 residues. In germline, CDR1 is KGHSH, CDR2 LQKENI. The CDR3 is CASSPPDSLMNTEAFF. DNA of the CDR3: TGTGCCAGCTCACCACCAGACAGTCTTATGAACACTGAAGCTTTCTTT.

Ten or more counts support this clonotype. This sequence joins TRBV4-3 and TRBJ1-1; no firm D call. In germline, CDR1 is LGHNA, CDR2 YSLEER. The CDR3 runs 13 residues. Trimming shortened V by 3 bases and J by 4 bases, and 9 bases separated the two germline ends. CDR3 amino acids: CASSQVGGTEAFF. As DNA, the CDR3 is TGCGCCAGCAGCCAGGTTGGCGGCACTGAAGCTTTCTTT.

Ten or more counts support this clonotype. The chain couples TRBV7-8 to TRBJ2-5; either TRBD1 or TRBD2 may supply D (6 bases each). The germline V gene has CDR1 SGHVS and CDR2 FQNEAQ. The germline V and J ends were trimmed by 5 bases and 4 bases, with 14 bases remaining between them. The CDR3 length is 14 residues. The CDR3 DNA sequence: TGTGCCAGCAGCCTTAGGGGGGTACGAGAGACCCAGTACTTC. This codes for CASSLRGVRETQYF.

The rearrangement links TRBV7-6 to TRBJ2-7; D is ambiguous. In germline, CDR1 is SGHVS, CDR2 FNYEAQ. The ends were cut back, 4 bases at V and 5 bases at J, with 12 bases in the middle. CDR3 size: 13 residues. CDR3 sequence (DNA): TGTGCCAGCAGCTCCAATGCGGTCAACGAGCAGTACGTC. It specifies CASSSNAVNEQYV.

Ten or more counts support this clonotype. A junction boundary mismatches the germline segment, possibly from a read error. The rearrangement links TRBV28 to TRBJ1-1, with TRBD1 matching 7 bases. Germline V gene lookup returns CDR1 MDHEN and CDR2 SYDVKM. The CDR3 loop spans 13 amino acids. The CDR3 DNA reads as TGTGCCAGTAACACAGGGGTACGGACTGAAACTTTCTTT. Encoded protein: CASNTGVRTETFF.

The table lists this clonotype with many counts. The V gene is TRBV11-2, the J gene TRBJ1-4, with D unresolved. The V gene lost 5 bases and the J gene lost 11 bases, with 21 bases spanning the gap. Germline CDR1 is SGHAT and CDR2 is FQNNGV. The CDR3 spans 15 residues. CDR3 bases: TGTGCCAGCAGCACACCAAGCGGGCTTGCCGCCAAACTGTTTTTT. Translation: CASSTPSGLAAKLFF.

This clonotype was seen many times. This chain connects TRBV7-6 to TRBJ2-1; no firm D call. This CDR3 spans 13 amino acids. CDR1 SGHVS and CDR2 FNYEAQ come from the germline V gene. Trimming took off 1 base at V and 9 bases at J, with 10 bases between the two ends. The CDR3 sequence: CASSLGVLGEQFF. The CDR3 DNA follows: TGTGCCAGCAGCTTAGGGGTTTTAGGTGAGCAGTTCTTC. The full variable domain, its missing parts supplied by reference TRBV7-6 and TRBJ2-1, is GAGVSQSPRYKVTKRGQDVALRCDPISGHVSLYWYRQALGQGPEFLTYFNYEAQQDKSGLPNDRFSAERPEGSISTLTIQRTEQRDSAMYRCASSLGVLGEQFFGPGTRLTVL.

This clonotype was seen at least ten times. The rearrangement uses TRBV4-1 and TRBJ2-3, with 11 bases fitting TRBD2. Looked up from germline, CDR1 is MGHRA and CDR2 is YSYEKL. Losses at the gene ends were 1 base for V and 5 bases for J; bases not matched to a gene: 8. The length of the CDR3 is 17 residues. In DNA form, the CDR3 reads TGCGCCAGCAGCCAAGGGGGACTAGCGGACCGCGGAGATACGCAGTATTTT. Protein sequence: CASSQGGLADRGDTQYF.

V and J are TRBV30 and TRBJ2-3; D is uncertain. The CDR3 loop spans 12 amino acids. CDR1 is GTSNPN and CDR2 is SVGIG in the germline V gene (reference sequence). Trimming shortened V by 3 bases and J by 6 bases, and 10 bases separated the two germline ends. This CDR3 is CAWSPGSDTQYF. The DNA for the CDR3 is TGTGCCTGGAGCCCGGGTAGCGATACGCAGTATTTT.

This clonotype was observed many times. The J gene is TRBJ1-1, the V gene TRBV5-1; the D is unclear. The CDR3 runs to 15 residues. Germline V gives CDR1 SGHRS, CDR2 YFSETQ. Between the trimmed V and J ends, which lost 3 bases and 0 bases, there was a span of 12 bases. CDR3 coding DNA: TGCGCCAGCAGCTCAACGTTCCCCTTGAACACTGAAGCTTTCTTT. Residues: CASSSTFPLNTEAFF. Looking up the rest from reference TRBV5-1 and TRBJ1-1 gives the full variable domain: KAGVTQTPRYLIKTRGQQVTLSCSPISGHRSVSWYQQTPGQGLQFLFEYFSETQRNKGNFPGRFSGRQFSNSRSEMNVSTLELGDSALYLCASSSTFPLNTEAFFGQGTRLTVV.

In this sample, this clonotype turned up many times. The chain links TRBV7-2 to TRBJ2-2; no clear D. The CDR3 totals 14 residues. From germline, CDR1 is SGHTA and CDR2 FQGNSA. Trimming stripped 5 bases from V and 2 bases from J, with 9 bases between. CDR3 nucleotides: TGTGCCAGCAGCCGTGACACTAACACCGGGGAGCTGTTTTTT. Its translation is CASSRDTNTGELFF.

This clonotype was counted many times. The V and J genes are TRBV7-9 and TRBJ1-1; D is unclear. CDR1 and CDR2 from the germline V gene are SEHNR and FQNEAQ (reference sequence). Trimming cost V 2 bases and J 8 bases, with 12 bases left between them. The CDR3 spans 13 residues. CDR3 DNA sequence: TGTGCCAGCAGCTTAACGGGATCCAACGAAGCTTTCTTT. Translated: CASSLTGSNEAFF.

This clonotype was counted at least ten times. J is TRBJ2-3 and V is TRBV7-2; D remains ambiguous. The CDR3 contains 16 residues. V lost 5 bases to trimming and J lost 0 bases, with 15 bases between them. The germline gives CDR1 SGHTA, CDR2 FQGNSA. The DNA for the CDR3 is TGTGCCAGCAGCGCTCAACCGGCAGCTAGCACAGATACGCAGTATTTT. Its translation: CASSAQPAASTDTQYF.

The table lists this clonotype with many counts. This chain uses TRBV7-6 with TRBJ1-1; 7 bases agree with TRBD1. With V trimmed by 5 bases and J by 3 bases, 3 bases remained unmatched. The CDR3 consists of 13 residues. The V gene's germline CDR1 is SGHVS and CDR2 FNYEAQ. The CDR3 DNA reads TGTGCCAGCAGCACAGGGGAGGACACTGAAGCTTTCTTT. It is translated as CASSTGEDTEAFF.

This clonotype was picked up a small number of times. A much larger clonotype is one base distant, so this may be a read error. This CDR3 is CSAQSSGTTYNEQFF. CDR3 nucleotides: TGCAGTGCCCAGTCCTCCGGGACAACGTACAATGAGCAGTTCTTC. The rearrangement links TRBV20-1 to TRBJ2-1; maybe TRBD1 (6 bases). CDR3 length: 15 residues. The V gene's germline CDR1 is DFQATT and CDR2 SNEGSKA (reference sequence). Trimming cost V 6 bases and J 4 bases, with 19 bases left between them.

At least ten counts were recorded for this clonotype. The rearrangement links TRBV10-2 to TRBJ1-2; D remains unclear. Trimming took 1 base from V and 5 from J, leaving 14 bases between them. CDR3 size: 15 residues. Germline assignment: CDR1 WSHSY and CDR2 SAAADI. CDR3 sequence: CASSEFDPGIYGYTF. DNA of the CDR3: TGCGCCAGCAGTGAGTTCGACCCCGGTATTTATGGCTACACCTTC.

This clonotype has a count of ten or more. The genes are TRBV11-1 and TRBJ2-2; D is unresolved. Trimming stripped 1 base from V and 4 bases from J, with 4 bases between. The V gene's germline CDR1 is SGHAT and CDR2 FQDESV (reference sequence). This CDR3 has 13 amino acids. DNA for the CDR3: TGTGCCAGCAGCTTAGTACGCACCGGGGAGCTGTTTTTT. Protein product: CASSLVRTGELFF.

Remarks on this clonotype: A read error may be the cause here, since a much bigger clone is one base away. The conserved phenylalanine or tryptophan is not found at the CDR3 terminus, so this likely reflects a read error. The chain uses TRBV2 and TRBJ1-5; tentative D call: TRBD1 (6 bases). The V and J ends lost 0 bases and 5 bases respectively, with 14 bases between them. Germline CDR1 and CDR2: SNHLY and FYNNEI. The CDR3 has 16 residues. This CDR3 reads CASSEAFQEGDQPQHL. CDR3 DNA: TGTGCCAGCAGTGAAGCGTTCCAGGAGGGGGATCAGCCCCAGCATCTT.

This clonotype was picked up many times. CDR3 loop: CASSDDRGRTEAFF. CDR3 DNA: TGTGCCAGCAGCGACGACAGGGGGCGGACTGAAGCTTTCTTT. The chain employs TRBV7-9 and TRBJ1-1; 10 bases are shared with TRBD1. Losses at the gene ends were 5 bases for V and 5 bases for J; bases not matched to a gene: 5. Per the germline V gene, CDR1 is SEHNR and CDR2 is FQNEAQ (reference sequence). The CDR3 contains 14 residues.

Ten or more counts support this clonotype. This chain joins TRBV2 and TRBJ1-2, with D perhaps TRBD1 (5 bases). The CDR3 spans 13 residues. The V gene's germline CDR1 is SNHLY and CDR2 FYNNEI. V was shortened by 6 bases and J by 8 bases, with 16 bases between the two germline ends. CDR3 in DNA: TGTGCCAGCAGCCTCGACAGCATGAACGGCTACACCTTC. Translation gives CASSLDSMNGYTF.

This clonotype came up many times. The V call is TRBV4-3, the J call TRBJ2-1, with TRBD2 matching 11 bases. The CDR3 is 17 amino acids. Germline lookup yields CDR1 LGHNA and CDR2 YSLEER. J gave up 3 bases and V 0 bases, and 4 bases lay outside the gene matches. The CDR3 nucleotides read TGCGCCAGCAGCCAAGATCTCCTAGCGGGGGGCTACAATGAGCAGTTCTTC. Translation gives CASSQDLLAGGYNEQFF.

This clonotype appeared a few times. A clone one base away is much larger, so this may be a read error. The chain uses TRBV5-5 and TRBJ2-3; D gene unclear. CDR1 and CDR2 (germline): SGHKS, YYEKEE (reference sequence). This CDR3 contains 11 residues. DNA for the CDR3: TGTGCCAGCAGCTTTATGGATACGGAGTATTTT. It is translated as CASSFMDTEYF.